Following are 32 T cell receptor beta chains from one sample sequenced in a study of OX40 agonist ivuxolimab in advanced cancers. The library was built by means of the immunoSEQ multiplex PCR assay. TCRdb limited this immuneACCESS table to in-frame rearrangements with V and J called. A share of clones is missing; checked studies link under half to unresolved V genes, and the rest is unexplained. The sample profile shows tens of thousands of clones; about 90% of them were found once. In total, the top ten clones hold about 14% of the sample. The sequences come from CD4+ or CD8+ T cells sorted from blood, collected in a trial of the OX40 agonist ivuxolimab. These receptors were obtained from an adult with an advanced solid tumor such as melanoma, head and neck, liver or kidney cancer.

This clone occurred a few times. The chain carries TRBV7-9 and TRBJ1-1, with TRBD1 matching over 7 bases. After removal of 4 bases from V and 2 bases from J, the junction contained 4 bases not matched to a gene. The CDR3 contains 14 residues. CDR1 and CDR2 from the germline V gene are SEHNR and FQNEAQ (reference sequence). The CDR3 DNA reads TGTGCCAGCAGCTCAGGGGGGGGTAACACTGAAGCTTTCTTT. Amino acids: CASSSGGGNTEAFF.

The chain carries TRBV6-1 and TRBJ2-7; the D gene is possibly TRBD1 (6 bases). There are 15 residues in the CDR3. Deletions cut 0 bases from V and 4 bases from J, with 13 bases between. Germline-derived CDR1 and CDR2 are MNHNS and SASEGT. The CDR3 spells CASSEARTALYEQYF. For the CDR3, the DNA is TGTGCCAGCAGTGAAGCAAGGACAGCCCTTTACGAGCAGTACTTC.

V gene TRBV9 combines with J gene TRBJ2-1; 7 bases are a match to TRBD1. Germline trimming cut 3 bases from V and 3 bases from J; bases unmatched to any gene: 6. The CDR3 loop spans 15 amino acids. The germline V gene encodes CDR1 SGDLS and CDR2 YYNGEE. The CDR3 sequence is CASSAGTARYNEQFF. In DNA form, the CDR3 reads TGTGCCAGCAGCGCCGGGACAGCCCGCTACAATGAGCAGTTCTTC.

The V gene is TRBV6-1, the J gene TRBJ2-3; 11 positions match TRBD2. Germline V gene sequence: CDR1 MNHNS, CDR2 SASEGT. There are 17 residues in the CDR3. Trimming at V came to 2 bases and at J to 1 base, leaving 5 bases not matched to a gene. The CDR3 reads CASSELAGGLGTDTQYF. The CDR3 DNA sequence: TGTGCCAGCAGTGAACTAGCGGGAGGTCTTGGCACAGATACGCAGTATTTT.

The chain employs TRBV4-3 and TRBJ2-1, with D perhaps being TRBD1 or TRBD2 (6 bases each). Germline CDR1 reads LGHNA; CDR2 reads YSLEER. This CDR3 has 16 amino acids. Trimming shortened V by 4 bases and J by 3 bases, and 16 bases separated the two germline ends. CDR3 sequence (DNA): TGCGCCAGCAGCCCGGGGGCTGTCGACAGCTACAATGAGCAGTTCTTC. Protein sequence: CASSPGAVDSYNEQFF.

The chain carries TRBV4-3 and TRBJ1-5; the D is unclear. This CDR3 is 16 amino acids long. Germline CDR1 and CDR2: LGHNA and YSLEER. The ends were cut back, 0 bases at V and 0 bases at J, with 9 bases in the middle. The CDR3 here is CASSQDRAISNQPQHF. DNA for the CDR3: TGCGCCAGCAGCCAAGATCGGGCCATTAGCAATCAGCCCCAGCATTTT.

The V call is TRBV6-6, the J call TRBJ1-1; D not resolved. CDR3 length: 13 amino acids. The V end was cut by 0 bases, the J end by 1 base, with 3 bases between. Germline loops: CDR1 MNHNY, CDR2 SVGAGI (reference sequence). In nucleotides, the CDR3 is TGTGCCAGCAGTTACTCGGAGAACACTGAAGCTTTCTTT. This sequence encodes CASSYSENTEAFF.

J is TRBJ2-1 and V is TRBV27; D gene unclear. Germline CDR1 is MNHEY and CDR2 is SMNVEV (reference sequence). The ends were cut back, 7 bases at V and 0 bases at J, with 13 bases in the middle. The CDR3 contains 15 residues. CDR3 in DNA: TGTGCCAGCAAATTTGGGCGGAACTCCTACAATGAGCAGTTCTTC. This codes for CASKFGRNSYNEQFF.

V is TRBV28 and J is TRBJ2-2; no clear D. The V gene lost 4 bases and the J gene lost 0 bases, with 12 bases spanning the gap. The V gene's germline CDR1 is MDHEN and CDR2 SYDVKM. The CDR3 totals 16 residues. The CDR3 protein is CASSSVEKTNTGELFF. In nucleotides, the CDR3 is TGTGCCAGCAGTTCTGTTGAGAAAACGAACACCGGGGAGCTGTTTTTT.

This sequence joins TRBV2 and TRBJ2-7; 8 bases match TRBD2. The CDR3 sequence is 14 residues long. Per germline, CDR1 SNHLY and CDR2 FYNNEI. Trimming took 6 bases from V and 0 from J; bases not matched to a gene: 4. CDR3 in DNA: TGTGCCAGCAGCTTTGGACTAGCCTCCTACGAGCAGTACTTC. Its protein is CASSFGLASYEQYF. The variable domain in full, completed from reference TRBV2 and TRBJ2-7, reads EPEVTQTPSHQVTQMGQEVILRCVPISNHLYFYWYRQILGQKVEFLVSFYNNEISEKSEIFDDQFSVERPDGSNFTLKIRSTKLEDSAMYFCASSFGLASYEQYFGPGTRLTVT.

This chain joins TRBV6-5 and TRBJ2-4, with TRBD1 matching over 11 bases. The length of the CDR3 is 13 residues. Germline V lookup: CDR1 MNHEY, CDR2 SVGAGI. V lost 5 bases and J lost 6; bases outside the gene matches: 0. The CDR3 here is CASSGTGGNIQYF. CDR3 nucleotides: TGTGCCAGCAGTGGGACAGGGGGAAACATTCAGTACTTC.

This clone appeared a few times. The J gene is TRBJ1-5, the V gene TRBV25-1, with 7 bases identical to TRBD1. V shed 4 bases and J 6 bases; nucleotides not matched to a gene: 6. This CDR3 spans 14 amino acids. Germline CDR1 reads MGHDK; CDR2 reads SYGVNS. The CDR3 spells CASSGTGARQPQHF. CDR3 sequence (DNA): TGTGCCAGCAGTGGTACAGGGGCACGTCAGCCCCAGCATTTT.

The chain links TRBV5-6 to TRBJ1-5; tentatively, D is TRBD1 (6 bases). CDR1 is SGHDT, CDR2 YYEEEE, per germline. V was trimmed by 0 bases and J by 4 bases, leaving 14 bases between them. This CDR3 is 16 amino acids long. The CDR3 spells CASSLGRGPGNQPQHF. DNA for the CDR3: TGTGCCAGCAGCTTGGGTCGGGGGCCGGGTAATCAGCCCCAGCATTTT.

CDR3 in DNA: TGTGCCATCAGTGAGTCGGGCAGGGCGAGTGATGGCTACACCTTC. It translates to CAISESGRASDGYTF. The V gene is TRBV10-3, the J gene TRBJ1-2, with D perhaps matching TRBD1 (5 bases). The CDR3 spans 15 residues. Deletions cut 0 bases from V and 6 bases from J, with 14 bases between. Germline V gene lookup returns CDR1 ENHRY and CDR2 SYGVKD.

The chain is built from TRBV6-6 and TRBJ2-5, with a possible D match to TRBD2 (6 bases). Germline CDR1 MNHNY, CDR2 SVGAGI (reference sequence). With 5 bases removed from V and 4 bases from J, the gap between germline ends came to 14 bases. The CDR3 has 14 amino acids. CDR3 in DNA: TGTGCCAGCAGTACCCTCGGGGGTAGAGAGACCCAGTACTTC. It codes for CASSTLGGRETQYF.

The rearrangement uses TRBV6-1 and TRBJ1-5; D unclear. The CDR3 totals 14 residues. Between the trimmed V and J ends, which lost 2 bases and 7 bases, there was a span of 12 bases. The germline V gene has CDR1 MNHNS and CDR2 SASEGT. As DNA, the CDR3 is TGTGCCAGCAGTGAATTCCTGGGTAGCCAGCCCCAGCATTTT. As protein: CASSEFLGSQPQHF.

The V call is TRBV5-6, the J call TRBJ2-7; 12 positions match TRBD2. With 1 base clipped from V and 0 bases from J, the junction kept 2 bases outside the gene matches. From germline, CDR1 is SGHDT and CDR2 YYEEEE. The length of the CDR3 is 16 residues. CDR3 nucleotide sequence: TGTGCCAGCAGCTTGCCTAGCGGGAGGGTCTCCTACGAGCAGTACTTC. The encoded protein is CASSLPSGRVSYEQYF.

The genes are TRBV27 and TRBJ2-5, with 9 bases aligning to TRBD1. The DNA matches TRBJ2-7 better at its end, which makes the J call doubtful. The CDR3 sequence is 15 residues long. Germline-derived CDR1 and CDR2 are MNHEY and SMNVEV (reference sequence). CDR3 sequence (DNA): TGTGCCAGCAGTTACCGAGGGACAGGGTTTGGCGAGCAGTACTTC. It is translated as CASSYRGTGFGEQYF.

A few counts support this clone. The CDR3 region is CASSGTAANSGNTIYF. In DNA, the CDR3 is TGTGCCAGTAGCGGGACAGCAGCCAACTCTGGAAACACCATATATTTT. This chain uses TRBV19 with TRBJ1-3; TRBD1 matches at 7 bases. Germline CDR1 reads LNHDA; CDR2 reads SQIVND (reference sequence). The J segment lost 0 bases and the V segment lost 6 bases, leaving 8 bases of the junction unmatched. The CDR3 covers 16 residues.

The rearrangement uses TRBV27 and TRBJ1-5, with D possibly TRBD1 on 5 matching bases. This CDR3 has 14 amino acids. Germline loops: CDR1 MNHEY, CDR2 SMNVEV (reference sequence). Trimming took 5 bases from V and 0 from J, leaving 8 bases between them. This CDR3 is CASSGGDSNQPQHF. DNA of the CDR3: TGTGCCAGCAGTGGGGGAGATAGCAATCAGCCCCAGCATTTT.

J is TRBJ1-3 and V is TRBV7-2; D gene uncertain. Trimming removed 4 bases from V and 4 bases from J, with 5 bases in between. The CDR3 covers 12 residues. Germline V gene data show CDR1 as SGHTA and CDR2 as FQGNSA. The CDR3: CASSSGGNTIYF. The CDR3 DNA is TGTGCCAGCAGCTCTGGGGGAAACACCATATATTTT.

The chain carries TRBV15 and TRBJ1-5; D gene uncertain. Germline values: CDR1 LNHNV, CDR2 YYDKDF (reference sequence). This CDR3 is 13 amino acids long. Trimming removed 0 bases at V and 5 bases at J, with 5 bases between. Here the CDR3 reads CATSRDSHQPQHF. The CDR3, as DNA: TGTGCCACCAGCAGAGACAGTCATCAGCCCCAGCATTTT.

The CDR3 nucleotides read TGTGCCAGCAGTGAACGGGGGAGCGGGAGGGTAAAGTTCTTC. Its protein product is CASSERGSGRVKFF. This chain uses TRBV6-1 with TRBJ2-1; TRBD2 matches at 10 bases. J lost 14 bases, V lost 2 bases, and 9 bases had no gene match. CDR1 is MNHNS and CDR2 is SASEGT in the germline V gene. CDR3 length: 14 amino acids.

This chain joins TRBV4-3 and TRBJ1-6; maybe TRBD1 (5 bases). The CDR3 is 18 amino acids. Per the germline V gene, CDR1 is LGHNA and CDR2 is YSLEER. Between the trimmed V and J ends, which lost 0 bases and 6 bases, there was a span of 18 bases. CDR3 DNA: TGCGCCAGCAGCCAAGATCTGATTGACAGCCCGCGTAATTCACCCCTCCACTTT. It specifies CASSQDLIDSPRNSPLHF.

The chain links TRBV6-6 to TRBJ2-1; D could derive from TRBD1 or TRBD2 (5 bases each). V was pared by 0 bases and J by 3 bases, with 12 bases between. The CDR3 length is 16 residues. CDR1 is MNHNY, CDR2 SVGAGI, per germline (reference sequence). The DNA of the CDR3 is TGTGCCAGCAGTTACTCAAGAAGCGGACACTACAATGAGCAGTTCTTC. It yields the protein CASSYSRSGHYNEQFF.

This clone was detected a few times. The V gene is TRBV7-3, the J gene TRBJ2-1; 14 bases fit TRBD2. V shed 4 bases, J shed 9 bases, and the junction held 5 bases outside the gene matches. CDR3 length: 15 amino acids. Germline V gene lookup returns CDR1 SGHTA and CDR2 FQGTGA. This chain's CDR3 is CASSWGTSGSSEQFF. CDR3 in DNA: TGTGCCAGCAGCTGGGGGACTAGCGGGAGTAGTGAGCAGTTCTTC.

This sequence joins TRBV4-3 and TRBJ1-4; D remains unclear. Per the germline V gene, CDR1 is LGHNA and CDR2 is YSLEER. Trimming stripped 0 bases from V and 0 bases from J, with 14 bases between. The CDR3 consists of 18 residues. The CDR3 sequence: CASSQDWRELATNEKLFF. CDR3 nucleotides: TGCGCCAGCAGCCAAGATTGGAGGGAGCTGGCAACTAATGAAAAACTGTTTTTT.

The V and J genes are TRBV7-3 and TRBJ2-1; TRBD2 aligns across 8 bases. The CDR3 is 15 amino acids. CDR1 and CDR2 (germline): SGHTA, FQGTGA. Unmatched junction bases numbered 11, after V lost 5 bases and J lost 8 bases. The CDR3: CASSPGAGGSYEQFF. The CDR3, as DNA: TGTGCCAGCAGCCCAGGGGCGGGAGGTAGCTATGAGCAGTTCTTC.

The chain recombines TRBV27 with TRBJ2-3; D remains ambiguous. Trimming removed 4 bases at V and 1 base at J, with 9 bases between. Germline-derived CDR1 and CDR2 are MNHEY and SMNVEV (reference sequence). The CDR3 consists of 14 residues. The CDR3 DNA follows: TGTGCCAGCAGTTCCCCTGAAGGCACAGATACGCAGTATTTT. It encodes CASSSPEGTDTQYF.

The chain couples TRBV2 to TRBJ2-1; D call uncertain. The germline V and J ends were trimmed by 5 bases and 7 bases, with 9 bases remaining between them. The CDR3 spans 12 residues. The germline V gene has CDR1 SNHLY and CDR2 FYNNEI. The CDR3 spells CASSPQPNEQFF. The CDR3 nucleotides read TGTGCCAGCAGTCCCCAGCCGAATGAGCAGTTCTTC.

The J gene is TRBJ2-2, the V gene TRBV4-3; unclear D gene. The germline CDR1 and CDR2 sequences are LGHNA and YSLEER. The CDR3 length is 14 residues. Trimming cost V 4 bases and J 7 bases, with 13 bases left between them. In DNA, the CDR3 is TGCGCCAGCAGCCCCAGCCCGAAAGGCGGGGAGCTGTTTTTT. This translates into CASSPSPKGGELFF.

This chain uses TRBV7-8 with TRBJ2-1, with D uncertain. The V gene lost 5 bases and the J gene lost 8 bases, with 10 bases spanning the gap. CDR3 length: 12 amino acids. CDR1 and CDR2 (germline): SGHVS, FQNEAQ. CDR3 amino acids: CASSLSTDEQFF. The DNA of the CDR3 is TGTGCCAGCAGCCTTAGTACGGATGAGCAGTTCTTC.